This T cell receptor beta chain was profiled in a study of T cells in localized non-small cell lung cancer. The repertoire was sequenced with immunoSEQ multiplex PCR; TCRdb's copy has only in-frame clones and lacks some. Among around 25,000 clones listed, about 92% were seen once. V gave up 5 bases and J gave up 5 bases; unmatched junction bases: 6. There are 15 residues in the CDR3. Germline V lookup: CDR1 SNHLY, CDR2 FYNNEI. This TCR was sampled from a man aged 40 to 70 with stage III squamous cell lung carcinoma. The chain joins TRBV2 to TRBJ1-1; TRBD1 aligns across 12 bases. The starting material was peripheral blood, obtained before any cancer treatment. In DNA, the CDR3 is TGTGCCAGCAGTCCGCGGGACAGGGGGCGGACTGAAGCTTTCTTT. It specifies CASSPRDRGRTEAFF.